Listed below are T cell receptor beta chains from one sample, sequenced in a study of a mutant IDH1 vaccine in newly diagnosed glioma. Sequenced by immunoSEQ multiplex PCR; TCRdb stores in-frame clones only, minus some. The table records over 55,000 clones, around 82% of them present only once. The sequences come from peripheral blood mononuclear cells (PBMCs), collected from a glioma patient treated with radiotherapy, temozolomide or both. These receptors came from a woman aged 18-35 years with glioma. Some clones in this sample may be carry-over from other donors' samples. Each CDR3 is given with its conserved first and last residue. Each record gives: V gene, D gene, CDR3 length, clone size, J gene, CDR3 protein, CDR3 DNA. The D gene is left open where the match is weak. Size is omitted from some rows. Given values are once, few, many or a class for expanded clones.

>TRBV7-9|NA|14|NA|TRBJ2-7
CASSAVGVGYEQYF
TGTGCCAGCAGCGCGGTGGGGGTTGGCTACGAGCAGTACTTC
>TRBV2|NA|14|NA|TRBJ2-2
CASSPRVKTGELFF
TGTGCCAGCAGCCCCCGGGTGAAAACCGGGGAGCTGTTTTTT
>TRBV7-9|NA|13|few|TRBJ1-5
CASSPGDPQPQHF
TGTGCCAGCAGCCCAGGGGATCCTCAGCCCCAGCATTTT
>TRBV18|NA|14|NA|TRBJ1-2
CASSPPTPGDGYTF
TGTGCCAGCTCACCACCAACACCTGGAGATGGCTACACCTTC
>TRBV7-3|NA|12|few|TRBJ1-2
CASSFDGYGYTF
TGTGCCAGCAGCTTCGACGGTTATGGCTACACCTTC
>TRBV2|TRBD1|14|few|TRBJ1-2
CASSRTGPNYGYTF
TGTGCCAGCAGTCGGACAGGACCTAACTATGGCTACACCTTC
>TRBV6-5|NA|13|NA|TRBJ1-4
CASSPLAGEKLFF
TGTGCCAGCAGCCCCCTAGCAGGGGAAAAACTGTTTTTT
>TRBV5-1|TRBD1|14|NA|TRBJ2-2
CASSPQQGAGELFF
TGCGCCAGCAGCCCTCAACAGGGGGCCGGGGAGCTGTTTTTT
>TRBV7-8|NA|15|NA|TRBJ2-7
CASSLRQMVSYEQYF
TGTGCCAGCAGCTTAAGACAGATGGTCTCCTACGAGCAGTACTTC
>TRBV6-4|NA|13|NA|TRBJ1-1
CASSDRGGTEAFF
TGTGCCAGCAGTGACAGGGGGGGAACTGAAGCTTTCTTT
>TRBV5-1|NA|13|NA|TRBJ2-1
CASSLNGINEQFF
TGCGCCAGCAGCTTGAACGGGATCAATGAGCAGTTCTTC
>TRBV5-4|TRBD1|14|NA|TRBJ2-3
CASSLTGGADTQYF
TGTGCCAGCAGCTTAACAGGGGGCGCAGATACGCAGTATTTT
>TRBV29-1|NA|11|NA|TRBJ1-2
CSVEKGYGYTF
TGCAGCGTTGAAAAAGGGTATGGCTACACCTTC
>TRBV5-5|TRBD1|17|NA|TRBJ2-2
CASSLAYRGPRPGELFF
TGTGCCAGCAGCTTGGCCTACAGGGGGCCACGGCCCGGGGAGCTGTTTTTT
>TRBV5-1|NA|13|NA|TRBJ1-2
CASSLGRTDGYTF
TGCGCCAGCAGCCTCGGACGGACGGATGGCTACACCTTC
>TRBV29-1|NA|12|NA|TRBJ2-7
CSVIVQSYEQYF
TGCAGCGTTATTGTCCAGTCCTACGAGCAGTACTTC
>TRBV14|TRBD2|15|NA|TRBJ2-7
CASSPAIAGSYEQYF
TGTGCCAGCAGCCCCGCCATAGCGGGGTCCTACGAGCAGTACTTC
>TRBV5-6|NA|12|NA|TRBJ2-7
CASSLAGNEQYF
TGTGCCAGCAGCTTGGCTGGGAACGAGCAGTACTTC
>TRBV13|NA|12|NA|TRBJ1-2
CASKGANYGYTF
TGTGCCAGCAAGGGAGCTAACTATGGCTACACCTTC
>TRBV5-4|NA|15|few|TRBJ1-6
CASSLDMGYNSPLHF
TGTGCCAGCAGCTTGGATATGGGGTATAATTCACCCCTCCACTTT
>TRBV19|TRBD1|14|NA|TRBJ2-7
CASSLRDRAYEQYF
TGTGCCAGTAGTCTCCGGGACAGAGCCTACGAGCAGTACTTC
>TRBV7-8|NA|13|once|TRBJ1-2
CASSLRPGHGYTF
TGTGCCAGCAGCTTAAGGCCAGGGCATGGCTACACCTTC
>TRBV20-1|NA|11|NA|TRBJ2-7
CSARADYEQYF
TGCAGTGCTAGAGCCGATTACGAGCAGTACTTC
>TRBV6-6|NA|14|NA|TRBJ1-1
CASSLGHLNTEAFF
TGTGCCAGCAGCCTGGGACATCTGAACACTGAAGCTTTCTTT
>TRBV19|NA|13|few|TRBJ1-1
CASSIDTNTEAFF
TGTGCCAGTAGTATAGACACGAACACTGAAGCTTTCTTT